This passage covers 5 T cell receptor beta chains from one sample sequenced in a study of OX40 agonist ivuxolimab in advanced cancers. The method was the immunoSEQ multiplex PCR assay. TCRdb took over this immuneACCESS table, retaining in-frame rearrangements with V and J assigned. Such tables are incomplete; in checked studies, under half of the missing clones stem from an unresolved V gene, and the remainder is unexplained. The sample table contains 65,000 to 70,000 clones; only one count was recorded for more than 75% of them. Less than 0.55% of the sample comes from the top ten. Sequenced here: CD4+ or CD8+ T cells sorted from blood, sampled in a trial of the OX40 agonist ivuxolimab. These receptors originate from an adult with an advanced solid tumor such as melanoma, head and neck, liver or kidney cancer.

This chain uses TRBV7-8 with TRBJ1-2; D is possibly TRBD1 (5 bases). V was cut by 6 bases and J by 8 bases, with 22 bases left in between. This CDR3 comprises 15 residues. Germline assignment: CDR1 SGHVS and CDR2 FQNEAQ. The CDR3 nucleotides read TGTGCCAGCAGGGGGGGTGCCGGAGCACATGGCGGCTACACCTTC. Translated, it gives CASRGGAGAHGGYTF.

The chain couples TRBV5-1 to TRBJ2-1, with 8 bases matching TRBD2. The CDR3 is made up of 16 amino acids. With V trimmed by 4 bases and J by 6 bases, 12 bases remained unmatched. Per the germline V gene, CDR1 is SGHRS and CDR2 is YFSETQ. The CDR3 loop reads CASSAESTGGGNEQFF. The CDR3 DNA reads TGCGCCAGCAGCGCAGAGTCAACGGGAGGGGGCAATGAGCAGTTCTTC.

The chain uses TRBV28 and TRBJ2-3; the D call may be TRBD1 or TRBD2 (6 bases each). There are 13 residues in the CDR3. Germline V CDR1 and CDR2: MDHEN, SYDVKM. V dropped 6 bases and J dropped 9 bases, with 16 bases sitting between them. This CDR3 is CASRGGQLPTQYF. The CDR3 bases are TGTGCCAGCAGAGGGGGGCAGCTCCCCACGCAGTATTTT. Combining the CDR3 with reference TRBV28 and TRBJ2-3 gives the whole variable domain DVKVTQSSRYLVKRTGEKVFLECVQDMDHENMFWYRQDPGLGLRLIYFSYDVKMKEKGDIPEGYSVSREKKERFSLILESASTNQTSMYLCASRGGQLPTQYFGPGTRLTVL.

The chain couples TRBV7-2 to TRBJ1-2, with 7 bases aligning to TRBD1. The CDR3 is 13 residues long. The germline V gene has CDR1 SGHTA and CDR2 FQGNSA. Unmatched junction bases numbered 9, after V lost 6 bases and J lost 8 bases. For the CDR3, the DNA is TGTGCCAGCAGAGGACAGGCCTACGACGGCTACACCTTC. Translating it yields CASRGQAYDGYTF.

The V and J genes are TRBV10-2 and TRBJ2-1; 9 positions match TRBD2. Per germline, CDR1 WSHSY and CDR2 SAAADI. This CDR3 is built from 15 residues. The V gene end was trimmed by 3 bases and the J gene end by 12 bases; junction bases not matched to a gene: 12. The CDR3 loop reads CASSEKLAGRGAQFF. The DNA for the CDR3 is TGCGCCAGCAGTGAAAAGCTAGCGGGGAGGGGTGCGCAGTTCTTC.